This TCR beta chain came from a study of regulatory T cells in long-lasting Graves disease. Study-level findings and limits: Gene preferences differed: TRBV28, TRBJ1-2, TRBJ2-5 in persistent cases. Newly diagnosed Graves' patients had higher TCR diversity than persistent ones.

Points on this clonotype: Its antigen is not identified. One junction end disagrees with the germline gene, perhaps due to a read error.

This CDR3 region has 12 residues. The V gene's germline CDR1 is MDHEN and CDR2 SYDVKM. Sample time point: newly diagnosed GD, antithyroid drugs for less than 3 months. Generation of the TCR library employed RNA extracted from PBMCs. A peripheral blood sample, about 9.4 milliliters in volume, was drawn into EDTA tubes. CDR3-region Arm-PCR and iRepertoire HTBI primers produced the TCR beta libraries. MiXCR was run by TCRdb on the multiplex PCR reads, yielding one entry per CDR3 protein. The sample yields some 600,000 distinct CDR3 sequences, about 15% seen once. The sample also formed part of further work on T cells in Graves' hyperthyroidism and ophthalmopathy. That source notes: Model output signaled ophthalmopathy a median about 6.3 months ahead of onset.

This sequence was found in a man between 18 and 29 years old with Graves disease. The specimen was peripheral blood mononuclear cells (PBMCs), collected at new diagnosis, from a patient treated with antithyroid drugs. The rearrangement joins TRBV28 to TRBJ2-2; a weak D match, TRBD2 (6 bases). This CDR3 reads CACRRGTGELFF. The CDR3 coding sequence is TGTGCCTGCAGGCGGGGCACCGGGGAGCTGTTTTTT.